The 31 T cell receptor beta chains given below trace back to one sample, sequenced in a study of cytomegalovirus exposure and HLA in healthy donors. The PCR made use of 60 Vbeta and 13 Jbeta primers. This table comes from immunoSEQ multiplex PCR, and its TCRdb copy is limited to in-frame clones, with some not included. Found here are some 200,000 clones, around 80% of them singletons; the top ten hold around 1.7%. The sample comprised PBMCs. These receptors were obtained from a woman under 30 in good health and CMV-seronegative.

The chain recombines TRBV5-5 with TRBJ2-4; 8 positions agree with TRBD1. Germline V gene data show CDR1 as SGHKS and CDR2 as YYEKEE (reference sequence). The CDR3 loop spans 16 amino acids. After removal of 0 bases from V and 2 bases from J, the junction contained 4 bases not matched to a gene. The CDR3 sequence is CASSLAQGATKNIQYF. CDR3 bases: TGTGCCAGCAGCTTGGCGCAGGGGGCTACCAAAAACATTCAGTACTTC.

The chain has TRBV30 and TRBJ2-1, with TRBD2 matching over 11 bases. Germline values: CDR1 GTSNPN, CDR2 SVGIG (reference sequence). The CDR3 is 17 residues long. Trimming took 2 bases from V and 14 from J; bases not matched to a gene: 20. The DNA of the CDR3 is TGTGCCTGGAGTCCATCACTACGGGGGATTAGCGGGAGGGCAAAGTTCTTC. It yields the protein CAWSPSLRGISGRAKFF.

This clone was picked up one time. This chain joins TRBV4-3 and TRBJ1-2; TRBD1 aligns across 10 bases. The V gene end was trimmed by 3 bases and the J gene end by 4 bases; junction bases not matched to a gene: 5. The germline V gene has CDR1 LGHNA and CDR2 YSLEER. The CDR3 sequence is 15 residues long. The CDR3 region is CASSQRQGAPYGYTF. Here the CDR3 DNA reads TGCGCCAGCAGCCAGAGACAGGGGGCTCCCTATGGCTACACCTTC.

This rearrangement joins TRBV15 to TRBJ2-1; tentatively, D is TRBD2 (5 bases). This CDR3 comprises 13 residues. Trimming took off 3 bases at V and 7 bases at J, with 10 bases between the two ends. Germline lookup yields CDR1 LNHNV and CDR2 YYDKDF (reference sequence). CDR3 DNA sequence: TGTGCCACCAGCAGTGGGCGGAGGAATGAGCAGTTCTTC. It is translated as CATSSGRRNEQFF.

This clone was detected a few times. This chain uses TRBV27 with TRBJ2-2; D unresolved. There are 14 residues in the CDR3. CDR1 and CDR2 from the germline V gene are MNHEY and SMNVEV (reference sequence). V was clipped by 1 base and J by 1 base, with 4 bases between them. The DNA of the CDR3 is TGTGCCAGCAGTTTATTCGGGAACACCGGGGAGCTGTTTTTT. Protein: CASSLFGNTGELFF.

This clone was seen a single time. The chain has TRBV9 and TRBJ1-3; 9 bases match TRBD1. This CDR3 contains 18 residues. V lost 0 bases and J lost 3; bases outside the gene matches: 10. In germline, CDR1 is SGDLS, CDR2 YYNGEE. CDR3 sequence reads: CASSVAAGTGSDGNTIYF. In DNA form, the CDR3 reads TGTGCCAGCAGCGTAGCGGCGGGGACAGGGTCGGATGGAAACACCATATATTTT.

The chain recombines TRBV5-1 with TRBJ1-6; a weak D match, TRBD1 (5 bases). The ends were cut back, 0 bases at V and 11 bases at J, with 18 bases in the middle. Germline V gene lookup returns CDR1 SGHRS and CDR2 YFSETQ. The CDR3 is 16 residues long. The CDR3 DNA sequence: TGCGCCAGCAGCTTGGATTGGCGGGGCCCGAGGCCACCCCTCCACTTT. Amino acids: CASSLDWRGPRPPLHF.

This clone was seen a handful of times. The chain employs TRBV4-1 and TRBJ2-3; 7 nucleotides align to TRBD2. This CDR3 has 16 residues. Germline CDR1 reads MGHRA; CDR2 reads YSYEKL. Trimming cost V 3 bases and J 4 bases; bases outside gene matches: 10. CDR3 region: CASSQRPLATADTQYF. The CDR3 DNA follows: TGCGCCAGCAGCCAGAGACCACTAGCGACTGCAGATACGCAGTATTTT.

The J gene is TRBJ2-3, the V gene TRBV4-1; D may be TRBD1 (5 bases). Germline V CDR1 and CDR2: MGHRA, YSYEKL. V lost 0 bases and J 3 bases, leaving 13 bases between the germline ends. CDR3 length: 16 amino acids. This CDR3 reads CASSQDQSGATDTQYF. Written as DNA, the CDR3 is TGCGCCAGCAGCCAAGATCAATCTGGGGCGACAGATACGCAGTATTTT.

The rearrangement joins TRBV2 to TRBJ2-2, with a possible D match to TRBD2 (6 bases). Per the germline V gene, CDR1 is SNHLY and CDR2 is FYNNEI. This CDR3 has 14 residues. V lost 7 bases to trimming and J lost 5 bases, with 14 bases between them. The CDR3 loop is CASNPGEETGELFF. CDR3 coding DNA: TGTGCCAGCAATCCGGGGGAGGAAACCGGGGAGCTGTTTTTT.

The rearrangement links TRBV10-1 to TRBJ2-1; D unclear. This CDR3 comprises 9 residues. Trimming left V 10 bases short and J 9 bases short, with 7 bases between. CDR1 is WNHNN and CDR2 is SYGVQD in the germline V gene (reference sequence). The CDR3 loop is CATRGEQFF. The CDR3 DNA follows: TGCGCCACCCGAGGTGAGCAGTTCTTC.

The rearrangement uses TRBV5-1 and TRBJ2-7; 9 bases fit TRBD1. Per germline, CDR1 SGHRS and CDR2 YFSETQ. This CDR3 contains 15 residues. V was clipped by 0 bases and J by 5 bases; unmatched bases: 6. The CDR3 is CASSLDGTGRHEQYV. DNA of the CDR3: TGCGCCAGCAGCTTGGATGGGACAGGGAGGCACGAGCAGTACGTC.

This chain uses TRBV27 with TRBJ2-3, with D possibly being TRBD1 (6 bases). The CDR3 extends over 14 amino acids. Germline V lookup: CDR1 MNHEY, CDR2 SMNVEV (reference sequence). Trimming shortened V by 5 bases and J by 2 bases, and 11 bases separated the two germline ends. CDR3 sequence reads: CASSPRGTTDTQYF. As DNA, the CDR3 is TGTGCCAGCAGTCCTAGGGGGACCACAGATACGCAGTATTTT.

The V call is TRBV7-2, the J call TRBJ1-2; 9 bases align to TRBD1. This CDR3 comprises 15 residues. V dropped 1 base and J dropped 4; count of bases not matched to a gene: 4. From germline, CDR1 is SGHTA and CDR2 FQGNSA. CDR3 in DNA: TGTGCCAGCAGCTTAGGGACAGGGGCTGGCTATGGCTACACCTTC. This codes for CASSLGTGAGYGYTF.

The genes are TRBV15 and TRBJ1-5; TRBD1 might be the D (5 bases). Germline assignment: CDR1 LNHNV and CDR2 YYDKDF (reference sequence). The CDR3 consists of 15 residues. V lost 1 base to trimming and J lost 6 bases, with 13 bases between them. DNA for the CDR3: TGTGCCACCAGCAGAGTCGGCAGGGAAGGTCAGCCCCAGCATTTT. Amino acids: CATSRVGREGQPQHF.

The chain employs TRBV5-8 and TRBJ2-2; possibly TRBD2 for D (5 bases). The ends were cut back, 2 bases at V and 7 bases at J, with 9 bases in the middle. Germline loops: CDR1 SGHTS, CDR2 YDEGEE. There are 13 residues in the CDR3. The CDR3 DNA follows: TGTGCCAGCAGCTTAGGAGGAAACGGGGAGCTGTTTTTT. This encodes CASSLGGNGELFF.

CDR3 region: CASSQDVRTSGFTDTQYF. CDR3 DNA: TGTGCCAGCAGCCAAGACGTCCGGACTAGCGGATTCACAGATACGCAGTATTTT. The rearrangement joins TRBV4-2 to TRBJ2-3; 10 bases fit TRBD2. Germline V CDR1 and CDR2: LGHNA, YNFKEQ. The CDR3 is made up of 18 amino acids. J lost 2 bases, V lost 0 bases, and 8 bases had no gene match.

This chain uses TRBV7-2 with TRBJ2-3; 8 bases are shared with TRBD2. The CDR3 covers 15 residues. Trimming removed 6 bases from V and 6 bases from J; junction bases left unmatched: 11. Per germline, CDR1 SGHTA and CDR2 FQGNSA. The CDR3 region has the DNA TGTGCCAGCAGTACTAGCGGCCTATCCTCTGATACGCAGTATTTT. As protein: CASSTSGLSSDTQYF.

This clone turned up a few times. The rearrangement joins TRBV5-1 to TRBJ2-1; 7 bases fit TRBD2. Looked up from germline, CDR1 is SGHRS and CDR2 is YFSETQ. V lost 7 bases to trimming and J lost 4 bases; unmatched junction nucleotides: 5. CDR3 length: 13 residues. The CDR3 here is CASASGDYNEQFF. In DNA form, the CDR3 reads TGCGCCAGCGCTAGCGGAGATTACAATGAGCAGTTCTTC.

This chain connects TRBV30 to TRBJ2-3; D remains ambiguous. The CDR3 sequence is 12 residues long. Deletions cut 3 bases from V and 5 bases from J, with 9 bases between. CDR1 is GTSNPN, CDR2 SVGIG, per germline (reference sequence). The CDR3 protein is CAWRRSGDTQYF. For the CDR3, the DNA is TGTGCCTGGAGGAGGTCCGGAGATACGCAGTATTTT.

The V gene is TRBV5-6, the J gene TRBJ1-5; D is possibly TRBD1 (5 bases). The CDR3 spans 16 residues. V shed 0 bases and J shed 0 bases, with 10 bases lying between them. The germline V gene has CDR1 SGHDT and CDR2 YYEEEE. CDR3 in DNA: TGTGCCAGCAGCTTGGTAGGGGCCGGTAGCAATCAGCCCCAGCATTTT. Amino acids: CASSLVGAGSNQPQHF.

J is TRBJ2-1 and V is TRBV2; 10 bases line up with TRBD1. CDR1 and CDR2 from the germline V gene are SNHLY and FYNNEI. The CDR3 covers 14 residues. The ends lost 7 bases at V and 1 base at J; junction bases unmatched: 1. This CDR3 is CASKGQGSYNEQFF. CDR3 in DNA: TGTGCCAGCAAGGGACAGGGGTCCTACAATGAGCAGTTCTTC.

This clone came up once. The chain combines TRBV11-3 with TRBJ2-4, with D possibly TRBD1 on 5 matching bases. The CDR3 totals 15 residues. V gave up 5 bases and J gave up 6 bases, with 17 bases separating them. The V gene's germline CDR1 is SGHNT and CDR2 YENEEA. CDR3 DNA sequence: TGTGCCAGCAGCCCCGACCCGACAGTTATAAACATTCAGTACTTC. Protein product: CASSPDPTVINIQYF.

Of note for this clone: Sequence at one end of the junction differs from germline and may be a read error. This chain joins TRBV11-2 and TRBJ2-1; no firm D call. CDR3 length: 14 amino acids. Per the germline V gene, CDR1 is SGHAT and CDR2 is FQNNGV. The CDR3 is CASSLDPSYDEQFF. The CDR3 DNA is TGTGCCAGCAGCTTAGATCCCTCCTACGATGAGCAGTTCTTC.

The chain links TRBV7-8 to TRBJ2-1; 8 bases fit TRBD1. Germline V CDR1 and CDR2: SGHVS, FQNEAQ. The J segment lost 4 bases and the V segment lost 6 bases, leaving 8 bases of the junction unmatched. The CDR3 is 15 amino acids. The DNA for the CDR3 is TGTGCCAGCAGTTACAGGACAGGGTGGTACAATGAGCAGTTCTTC. Translated: CASSYRTGWYNEQFF.

V usage is TRBV29-1 and J usage is TRBJ2-1, with 12 nucleotides matching TRBD2. This CDR3 comprises 20 residues. The V segment lost 1 base and the J segment 8 bases; nucleotides outside the gene matches: 21. The germline CDR1 and CDR2 sequences are SQVTM and ANQGSEA. CDR3: CSVEAHPASGRAIIHDEQFF. The CDR3 region has the DNA TGCAGCGTTGAAGCCCATCCGGCTAGCGGGAGGGCCATCATCCATGATGAGCAGTTCTTC.

This rearrangement joins TRBV5-8 to TRBJ1-5, with D perhaps TRBD1 (6 bases). Germline V gene lookup returns CDR1 SGHTS and CDR2 YDEGEE. Trimming cost V 0 bases and J 9 bases, with 13 bases left between them. The CDR3 extends over 14 amino acids. In DNA, the CDR3 is TGTGCCAGCAGCTTGGACAGGGCCACCGGGCCCCAGCATTTT. Protein sequence: CASSLDRATGPQHF.

This clone was seen a single time. J is TRBJ2-1 and V is TRBV27; D is possibly TRBD2 (6 bases). This CDR3 is built from 15 residues. Germline loops: CDR1 MNHEY, CDR2 SMNVEV (reference sequence). V dropped 7 bases and J dropped 9 bases, with 22 bases sitting between them. CDR3 nucleotides: TGTGCCAGCATAAGTTTCGGCGGACCCGGGAGTGAGCAGTTCTTC. Protein: CASISFGGPGSEQFF.

To note about this clone: Mismatch with germline at one junction end may stem from a read error. The V gene is TRBV7-9, the J gene TRBJ1-1; maybe TRBD1 (6 bases). The germline gives CDR1 SEHNR, CDR2 FQNEAQ (reference sequence). This CDR3 is 14 amino acids long. CDR3 loop: CASSPWTANTKAFF. CDR3 in DNA: TGTGCCAGCAGCCCTTGGACAGCGAACACTAAAGCTTTCTTT.

The V gene is TRBV11-2, the J gene TRBJ2-4, with 8 bases matching TRBD1. CDR1 SGHAT and CDR2 FQNNGV come from the germline V gene. The CDR3 consists of 16 residues. V lost 7 bases to trimming and J lost 3 bases; unmatched junction nucleotides: 11. The CDR3 sequence is CASTTAVQGGKNIQYF. CDR3 nucleotide sequence: TGTGCCAGCACCACGGCCGTACAGGGGGGCAAAAACATTCAGTACTTC.

The chain links TRBV14 to TRBJ2-3, with 7 bases identical to TRBD2. The germline V gene encodes CDR1 SGHDN and CDR2 FVKESK. Trimming removed 0 bases from V and 10 bases from J; junction bases left unmatched: 16. The CDR3 is made up of 17 amino acids. CDR3 protein: CASSQDPRGSRAGSQYF. The CDR3 DNA sequence: TGTGCCAGCAGCCAAGATCCGCGCGGGAGTCGGGCGGGCTCGCAGTATTTT.